This T cell receptor beta chain was identified during a study of breast tumors, draining lymph nodes, adjacent tissues. Overall study results and limits: Compared with basal-like, luminal-like tumors shared significantly more repertoire with nontumor tissue. Tumors had less TCR diversity than lymph nodes, more than nontumor tissue. Data only fit, rather than demonstrated, lymph node origin of most tumor T cells. Findings are consistent with lymph node origin and intratumoral expansion of most tumor T cells.

Per germline, CDR1 SGDLS and CDR2 YYNGEE. The CDR3 spans 16 residues. V lost 7 bases, J lost 7 bases, and 15 bases stayed unmatched. One entry per CDR3 protein, called by TCRdb with MiXCR from the multiplex PCR reads. In the table there are fewer than 25,000 distinct CDR3 sequences, 25% to 40% of which are singletons. Note on this clonotype: Its antigen is as yet unknown.

V usage is TRBV9 and J usage is TRBJ2-2, with 8 bases aligning to TRBD1. The sequencing sample was made of breast tumor tissue. The origin of this receptor is a female donor with breast cancer. Some clones in this sample may be carry-over from other donors' samples. In DNA, the CDR3 is TGTGCCAGCGGACAGGGCGACACGCGTTTGATCGGGGAGCTGTTTTTT. It yields the protein CASGQGDTRLIGELFF. Using reference TRBV9 and TRBJ2-2 for the parts outside the CDR3, the full variable domain is DSGVTQTPKHLITATGQRVTLRCSPRSGDLSVYWYQQSLDQGLQFLIQYYNGEERAKGNILERFSAQQFPDLHSELNLSSLELGDSALYFCASGQGDTRLIGELFFGEGSRLTVL.